Sequencing of this T cell receptor (beta chain) was carried out in a study of OX40 agonist ivuxolimab in advanced cancers. In terms of the full investigation: The costimulatory receptor OX40 (CD134) was targeted by ivuxolimab, a fully human IgG2 agonistic monoclonal antibody. Of the 50 to 55 dose-escalation patients, hepatocellular carcinoma was present in approximately 20, melanoma in roughly 15, renal cell carcinoma in 9 and head and neck cancer in 9. Intravenous ivuxolimab was administered to patients every 2 weeks at six dose levels: 0.01, 0.1, 0.3, 1.5, 3 and 10 mg/kg. The paper covers the monotherapy dose-escalation part of the phase I ivuxolimab trial, which included N of about 56 patients. Partial responses were achieved by three dose-escalation patients, of whom one had hepatocellular carcinoma and two had cutaneous melanoma. Prior anti-PD-1, anti-PD-L1 or anti-CTLA-4 therapy was permitted, and checkpoint inhibitors had been received by around 39% of dose-escalation patients. Peripheral TCRbeta sequencing aimed to test whether ivuxolimab altered TCR sequence diversity and caused clonal T-cell expansion. In the dose-escalation cohort, around 80% of patients were male, and the mean age was 60 years with a range of roughly 23 to 90.

Study-wide findings and limitations: Low levels of normalized T-cell clonal expansion were also seen in some nonresponding patients. The antigen specificity of the peripheral T cells that underwent clonal expansion was not determined. At doses of 0.1 to 3.0 mg/kg, clonal expansion of both CD4+ and CD8+ T cells in blood was seen between baseline and week 6. After ivuxolimab, more expanded clones were found on average in CD8+ T cells than in CD4+ T cells. In the 0.1-3.0 mg/kg groups, partial responders had among the lowest normalized peripheral clonal expansion, particularly in CD8+ T cells.

Patients with autoimmune disease history or receiving systemic immunosuppression were excluded from the trial. In every dose cohort, peripheral blood was drawn for TCR sequencing at baseline, cycle 4 day 1, and cycle 7 day 1. The samples were taken from a phase I, first-in-human, multicenter, open-label dose-escalation trial of ivuxolimab. The trial enrolled adults with locally advanced or metastatic head and neck squamous cell, hepatocellular, melanoma or renal cell carcinoma. Before TCR sequencing, CD4+ T cells and CD8+ T cells from peripheral blood were sorted into separate populations. In regard to this clone: Its antigen is unknown. Per-base quality was not reported, and no clone a single base away is much larger than it.

Ends trimmed: V by 6 bases, J by 4 bases; bases unmatched to a gene: 6. The CDR3 sequence holds 14 residues, the cysteine and phenylalanine included. The kept DNA is CDR3 alone, 42 bases in frame from the first base. CDR1 and CDR2, looked up from the germline V gene, are SNHLY and FYNNEI. Genomic DNA was isolated from the sorted cells so that the TCRbeta CDR3 region could be sequenced. The immunoSEQ Assay was used to sequence the TCRbeta CDR3 regions. TCRdb holds this immuneACCESS table with in-frame rearrangements only. Some clones are missing; in checked studies, unresolved V genes explain under half, and the rest has no known cause. In this sample the table shows tens of thousands of clones, 85% to 90% of which occur a single time. 4.5% to 6% of the sample is in the top ten clones.

The chain uses TRBV2 and TRBJ2-5, and TRBD1 matches 9 of the central bases. The TCR originated in an adult with an advanced solid tumor such as melanoma, head and neck, liver or kidney cancer. The material sequenced was CD4+ or CD8+ T cells sorted from blood, taken in a trial of the OX40 agonist ivuxolimab. The DNA sequence reads TGTGCCAGCAGACAGGGGGCGGTTGGAGAGACCCAGTACTTC. This translates into CASRQGAVGETQYF.